Listed below are T cell receptor beta chains from one sample, sequenced in a study of T cells after yellow fever vaccination. MiXCR, applied by TCRdb to the 5' RACE reads, yields one record per CDR3 protein. The sample has 500,000 to 650,000 distinct CDR3 sequences; around 17% are singletons. Specimen: PBMCs, collected around 5 days after the first yellow fever vaccination. These TCRs come from a man between 18 and 29 years old who received the YFV17D yellow fever vaccine. CDR3s include the opening cysteine and the closing phenylalanine or tryptophan. Each record gives: J gene, V gene, clone size, D gene, CDR3 protein, CDR3 DNA. The D gene is left open where the match is weak. Part of the rows lack a size; the others show once, few, many or a class for expanded clones.

TRBJ2-5 | TRBV11-2 | . | TRBD1 | CASSFRQASTGAYF | TGTGCCAGCAGCTTCCGACAGGCTTCCACAGGGGCGTACTTC
TRBJ2-1 | TRBV11-2 | . | . | CASRHQGYEQFF | TGTGCCAGCAGACACCAGGGATACGAGCAGTTCTTC
TRBJ1-1 | TRBV29-1 | many | . | CSVSRMNTEAFF | TGCAGCGTTTCAAGAATGAACACTGAAGCTTTCTTT
TRBJ2-6 | TRBV7-9 | many | . | CASSFSSGANVLTF | TGTGCCAGCAGCTTTTCCTCTGGGGCCAACGTCCTGACTTTC
TRBJ2-4 | TRBV30 | . | . | CAWSARSLLAKNIQYF | TGTGCCTGGAGTGCACGGTCTCTACTAGCCAAAAACATTCAGTACTTC
TRBJ1-2 | TRBV10-2 | . | . | CAIQGRDYGYTF | TGCGCCATACAGGGTCGCGACTATGGCTACACCTTC
TRBJ1-2 | TRBV5-5 | . | . | CASSFNRGYGYTF | TGTGCCAGCAGCTTTAACAGAGGCTATGGCTACACCTTC
TRBJ2-1 | TRBV20-1 | few | TRBD2 | CSAPFSSGEVNEQFF | TGCAGTGCTCCTTTCAGTAGCGGGGAGGTTAATGAGCAGTTCTTC
TRBJ2-2 | TRBV6-1 | . | . | CASSRSGSYTGELFF | TGTGCCAGCAGTCGCTCCGGGTCTTACACCGGGGAGCTGTTTTTT
TRBJ2-4 | TRBV6-1 | . | TRBD2 | CASSREGGGGLNIQYF | TGTGCCAGCAGCCGAGAGGGTGGGGGGGGGTTAAACATTCAGTACTTC
TRBJ2-4 | TRBV20-1 | . | . | CSASAGVAKNIQYF | TGCAGTGCATCGGCAGGGGTTGCCAAAAACATTCAGTACTTC
TRBJ1-2 | TRBV9 | . | . | CASSESPTGGYGYTF | TGTGCCAGCAGCGAATCCCCGACAGGCGGCTATGGCTACACCTTC
TRBJ2-3 | TRBV4-3 | few | . | CASSPWTENTDTQYF | TGCGCCAGCAGCCCTTGGACAGAAAACACAGATACGCAGTATTTT
TRBJ2-5 | TRBV29-1 | many | . | CSVGALEFWETQYF | TGCAGCGTTGGGGCCCTTGAGTTCTGGGAGACCCAGTACTTC
TRBJ2-3 | TRBV12-3/TRBV12-4 | few | . | CASSLSAEIDTQYF | TGTGCCAGCAGTTTGAGTGCGGAGATAGATACGCAGTATTTT
TRBJ1-1 | TRBV29-1 | . | . | CSVEEGGAGANTEAFF | TGCAGCGTTGAAGAGGGGGGCGCGGGGGCGAACACTGAAGCTTTCTTT
TRBJ1-1 | TRBV7-9 | . | TRBD1 | CASRTGTGVTEAFF | TGTGCCAGCAGGACCGGGACAGGGGTCACTGAAGCTTTCTTT
TRBJ1-5 | TRBV15 | . | . | CATSRVGGNQPQHF | TGTGCCACCAGCAGAGTCGGGGGCAATCAGCCCCAGCATTTT
TRBJ2-7 | TRBV30 | few | TRBD1 | CAFRDREGIGIYEQYF | TGTGCCTTCCGGGACAGGGAGGGAATCGGAATCTACGAGCAGTACTTC
TRBJ2-1 | TRBV11-3 | few | TRBD2 | CASSYRLAHYNEQFF | TGTGCCAGCAGCTACCGACTAGCCCACTACAATGAGCAGTTCTTC
TRBJ2-5 | TRBV2 | few | TRBD1 | CASRLQGAVGQETQYF | TGTGCCAGCAGGTTACAGGGGGCGGTAGGGCAAGAGACCCAGTACTTC
TRBJ1-5 | TRBV12-3/TRBV12-4 | . | . | CASNTYRGSNQPQHF | TGTGCCAGCAACACTTACCGGGGCAGCAATCAGCCCCAGCATTTT
TRBJ1-2 | TRBV15 | few | . | CATSRSLNYGYTF | TGTGCCACCAGCAGGAGTCTGAACTATGGCTACACCTTC
TRBJ1-5 | TRBV6-5 | . | . | CASSWALASNQPQHF | TGTGCCAGCAGTTGGGCCTTGGCTAGCAATCAGCCCCAGCATTTT
TRBJ1-1 | TRBV2 | few | TRBD1 | CASSVQGENTEAFF | TGTGCCAGCAGTGTACAGGGGGAGAACACTGAAGCTTTCTTT
TRBJ2-7 | TRBV7-8 | few | TRBD2 | CASGGGPYEQYF | TGTGCCTCCGGCGGGGGGCCTTACGAGCAGTACTTC
TRBJ2-6 | TRBV5-1 | few | TRBD2 | CASSAGLAGESGANVLTF | TGCGCCAGCAGCGCGGGACTAGCGGGGGAAAGTGGGGCCAACGTCCTGACTTTC
TRBJ1-2 | TRBV7-2 | . | . | CASSPEGRARGYTF | TGTGCCAGCAGCCCCGAGGGCCGAGCGCGTGGCTACACCTTC